These 16 T cell receptor beta chains were sequenced from one sample in a study of blood T cells in healthy people across ages (dated by TCRdb to between 2014 and 2017). Libraries came from 5' RACE. Sequencing was performed on an Illumina HiSeq 2500. A second PCR of roughly 6 to 12 cycles was performed with a sample-barcoded 5' primer and a J-beta primer mix. The public sequencing data were trimmed at Q25 with fastp and processed into clonotypes with MiXCR by TCRdb, which kept only in-frame beta chains. CDR3 protein duplicates are merged, each entry listing the most common genes and DNA. In all, the sample holds some 710,000 distinct CDR3 sequences, and more than 35% of those were seen once. The top ten hold roughly 20% of the sample. Source material: blood. Every receptor here comes from an older man in good health.

The chain employs TRBV20-1 and TRBJ2-1; D remains ambiguous. The CDR3 covers 13 residues. Germline V gene sequence: CDR1 DFQATT, CDR2 SNEGSKA (reference sequence). Trimming shortened V by 4 bases and J by 11 bases, and 18 bases separated the two germline ends. CDR3 DNA sequence: TGCAGTGCTAACGAACTCGTCTTGCGTCAGCAGTTCTTC. Encoded protein: CSANELVLRQQFF.

The chain links TRBV7-9 to TRBJ2-1; D is perhaps TRBD1 (6 bases). The CDR3 is 14 residues long. The germline V and J ends were trimmed by 5 bases and 6 bases, with 14 bases remaining between them. Germline loops: CDR1 SEHNR, CDR2 FQNEAQ (reference sequence). The CDR3 DNA reads TGTGCCAGCAGCCCACAGGGAAAAGGCAATGAGCAGTTCTTC. This encodes CASSPQGKGNEQFF. The full variable domain, with the rest looked up from reference TRBV7-9 and TRBJ2-1, is DTGVSQNPRHKITKRGQNVTFRCDPISEHNRLYWYRQTLGQGPEFLTYFQNEAQLEKSRLLSDRFSAERPKGSFSTLEIQRTEQGDSAMYLCASSPQGKGNEQFFGPGTRLTVL.

V and J are TRBV7-9 and TRBJ2-2; the D is unclear. The length of the CDR3 is 14 residues. Germline CDR1 SEHNR, CDR2 FQNEAQ (reference sequence). Trimming removed 5 bases at V and 3 bases at J, with 10 bases between. The CDR3 region has the DNA TGTGCCAGCAGCCAAGACCTATACACCGGGGAGCTGTTTTTT. Translating gives CASSQDLYTGELFF.

This clonotype was observed a handful of times. V gene TRBV5-6 combines with J gene TRBJ2-5; maybe TRBD1 (5 bases). Matching the DNA end better, TRBJ2-7 makes the J call doubtful. The CDR3 runs 13 residues. The germline CDR1 and CDR2 sequences are SGHDT and YYEEEE. CDR3 in DNA: TGTGCCAGCAGCTTCAGGGTCTCTCTCGAGCAGTACTTC. Encoded protein: CASSFRVSLEQYF.

Concerning this clonotype: A read error may explain this, as a much larger clone is one base away. The chain recombines TRBV29-1 with TRBJ2-5; 8 nucleotides match TRBD2. J lost 5 bases, V lost 4 bases, and 6 bases had no gene match. The germline CDR1 and CDR2 sequences are SQVTM and ANQGSEA. The CDR3 consists of 13 residues. CDR3 in amino acids: CSVASSGGETQYF. The CDR3 nucleotides are TGCAGCGTTGCCTCAAGCGGGGGCGAGACCCAGTACTTC. The entire variable domain, with the rest obtained from reference TRBV29-1 and TRBJ2-5, is as follows: SAVISQKPSRDICQRGTSLTIQCQVDSQVTMMFWYRQQPGQSLTLIATANQGSEATYESGFVIDKFPISRPNLTFSTLTVSNMSPEDSSIYLCSVASSGGETQYFGPGTRLLVL.

This clonotype has more than one count but fewer than ten. The chain is built from TRBV7-2 and TRBJ2-5; 12 positions match TRBD2. Germline values: CDR1 SGHTA, CDR2 FQGNSA. The V segment lost 5 bases and the J segment 4 bases; nucleotides outside the gene matches: 5. This CDR3 has 15 residues. CDR3 sequence reads: CASSRTSGTGETQYF. Written as DNA, the CDR3 is TGTGCCAGCAGCCGGACTAGCGGGACTGGAGAGACCCAGTACTTC. The variable domain in full, with the rest retrieved from reference TRBV7-2 and TRBJ2-5, is GAGVSQSPSNKVTEKGKDVELRCDPISGHTALYWYRQSLGQGLEFLIYFQGNSAPDKSGLPSDRFSAERTGGSVSTLTIQRTQQEDSAVYLCASSRTSGTGETQYFGPGTRLLVL.

This clonotype appeared a single time. V is TRBV11-1 and J is TRBJ1-1; D not certain. Trimming shortened V by 3 bases and J by 5 bases, and 13 bases separated the two germline ends. This CDR3 comprises 14 residues. Germline-derived CDR1 and CDR2 are SGHAT and FQDESV (reference sequence). CDR3 nucleotides: TGTGCCAGCAGCTTGCAGACTACAAGGACTGAAGCTTTCTTT. Amino acids: CASSLQTTRTEAFF.

The chain is built from TRBV7-2 and TRBJ2-7, with unresolved D. CDR3 length equals 14 residues. CDR1 SGHTA and CDR2 FQGNSA come from the germline V gene. The V end lost 1 base, the J end lost 5 bases, and 12 bases lay between the germline ends. The CDR3 reads CASSLGVSHHEQYF. CDR3 nucleotides: TGTGCCAGCAGCTTAGGGGTTAGTCACCACGAGCAGTACTTC.

Concerning this clonotype: Sequence at one end of the junction differs from germline and may be a read error. The chain has TRBV6-4 and TRBJ2-1, with D unresolved. CDR1 is MRHNA, CDR2 SNTAGT, per germline. The CDR3 consists of 14 residues. In DNA form, the CDR3 reads TGTGCCAGCAGTGAAGGGTGGGCAAACAATGGGCAGTTCTTC. This encodes CASSEGWANNGQFF.

The J gene is TRBJ1-6, the V gene TRBV20-1, with D possibly being TRBD1 (6 bases). The V end was cut by 6 bases, the J end by 3 bases, with 12 bases between. Germline-derived CDR1 and CDR2 are DFQATT and SNEGSKA (reference sequence). The CDR3 contains 14 residues. The CDR3 region is CSAEDSLYNSPLHF. As DNA, the CDR3 is TGCAGTGCCGAGGACAGCCTCTATAATTCACCCCTCCACTTT.

This sequence joins TRBV20-1 and TRBJ2-2, with TRBD2 matching over 12 bases. J was trimmed by 6 bases and V by 3 bases; bases with no gene match: 17. This CDR3 is 19 amino acids long. Germline lookup yields CDR1 DFQATT and CDR2 SNEGSKA (reference sequence). The CDR3 DNA reads as TGCAGTGCTAGGCTAAACCCCTCTAGCGGGGGGGCAGTGGCCGGGGAGCTGTTTTTT. This sequence encodes CSARLNPSSGGAVAGELFF.

The V gene is TRBV19, the J gene TRBJ2-5; 7 bases match TRBD1. The J call may be wrong; the DNA end is better matched by TRBJ2-7. Germline lookup yields CDR1 LNHDA and CDR2 SQIVND (reference sequence). There are 12 residues in the CDR3. The CDR3 DNA reads as TGTGCCAGTAAGGGGGCTGGCCTCGAGCAGTACTTC. Protein sequence: CASKGAGLEQYF.

This clonotype was counted a single time. The chain recombines TRBV28 with TRBJ1-6; D perhaps matches TRBD1 (5 bases). The CDR3 loop spans 15 amino acids. V dropped 5 bases and J dropped 7 bases, with 15 bases sitting between them. Germline V gene data show CDR1 as MDHEN and CDR2 as SYDVKM. CDR3 in DNA: TGTGCCAGCAGTCGCCTGGCAGGGCGGAATTCACCCCTCCACTTT. Its protein product is CASSRLAGRNSPLHF.

This clonotype occurred a few times. V usage is TRBV2 and J usage is TRBJ1-4; a possible D gene is TRBD1 (6 bases). Trimming took 2 bases from V and 7 from J, leaving 23 bases between them. The CDR3 has 18 amino acids. The germline gives CDR1 SNHLY, CDR2 FYNNEI. This CDR3 is CASSEILVGGPDSEKLFF. As DNA, the CDR3 is TGTGCCAGCAGTGAAATTCTAGTTGGGGGGCCGGATTCTGAAAAACTGTTTTTT.

The sample holds a few counts of this clonotype. V gene TRBV6-4 combines with J gene TRBJ2-1; 10 bases agree with TRBD2. The CDR3 totals 15 residues. In germline, CDR1 is MRHNA, CDR2 SNTAGT. Trimming removed 2 bases from V and 7 bases from J; junction bases left unmatched: 5. This chain's CDR3 is CASSDSGRASNEQFF. The CDR3 coding sequence is TGTGCCAGCAGTGACAGCGGGAGGGCCTCGAATGAGCAGTTCTTC.

This clonotype was recorded at least ten times. This chain links TRBV29-1 with TRBJ2-5; 16 bases fit TRBD2. V was clipped by 0 bases and J by 10 bases; unmatched bases: 11. This CDR3 is 17 amino acids long. The germline gives CDR1 SQVTM, CDR2 ANQGSEA. The CDR3 sequence: CSVEDQGLAGGPWGQYF. CDR3 nucleotide sequence: TGCAGCGTTGAAGATCAGGGACTAGCGGGAGGGCCTTGGGGCCAGTACTTC.